The 16 T cell receptor beta chains below all came from one sample that was sequenced in a study of regulatory T cells in long-lasting Graves disease. Time point noted: persistent/refractory GD, antithyroid drugs over 5 years with positive TRAb. Isolated PBMC RNA provided the starting material for the TCR library. CDR3-region Arm-PCR and iRepertoire HTBI primers produced the TCR beta libraries. TCRdb fed the multiplex PCR reads into MiXCR, producing one record per CDR3 protein. The sample consists of hundreds of thousands of distinct CDR3 sequences, less than 25% of them appearing once. This material consisted of peripheral blood mononuclear cells (PBMCs), taken when the disease was refractory, from a patient treated with antithyroid drugs. The source is a female donor with Graves disease.

Turning to this clonotype: This likely came from a read error, as a far larger clone is one base away. The rearrangement links TRBV7-9 to TRBJ1-2; 7 bases are shared with TRBD1. The CDR3 is 13 residues long. Germline V CDR1 and CDR2: SEHNR, FQNEAQ (reference sequence). This chain's CDR3 is CAGSRTGQYGYTF. Here the CDR3 DNA reads TGTGCCGGCAGTAGAACGGGACAGTATGGCTACACCTTC. The entire variable domain, with the rest obtained from reference TRBV7-9 and TRBJ1-2, is as follows: DTGVSQNPRHKITKRGQNVTFRCDPISEHNRLYWYRQTLGQGPEFLTYFQNEAQLEKSRLLSDRFSAERPKGSFSTLEIQRTEQGDSAMYLCAGSRTGQYGYTFGSGTRLTVV.

On this clonotype itself: The junction shows a germline mismatch at one end, possibly a read error. The chain is built from TRBV11-3 and TRBJ2-2, with TRBD1 identical over 12 bases. Germline-derived CDR1 and CDR2 are SGHNT and YENEEA. The CDR3 contains 17 residues. CDR3 sequence (DNA): TGTGCCAGCAGCTTAGTATTGGGGACAGGGGGCACCGGGGAGCCGTTTTTT. Encoded protein: CASSLVLGTGGTGEPFF.

At least ten counts were recorded for this clonotype. The rearrangement joins TRBV20-1 to TRBJ2-7; D uncertain. Germline CDR1 DFQATT, CDR2 SNEGSKA (reference sequence). Trimming pared 3 bases from V and 2 bases from J, leaving 8 bases between. The CDR3 extends over 12 amino acids. CDR3 sequence reads: CSASSLTYEQYF. The CDR3, as DNA: TGCAGTGCTAGCTCTTTAACCTACGAGCAGTACTTC.

The J gene is TRBJ2-6, the V gene TRBV10-1, with no clear D. V was trimmed by 4 bases and J by 0 bases, leaving 7 bases between them. The CDR3 runs 15 residues. Looked up from germline, CDR1 is WNHNN and CDR2 is SYGVQD (reference sequence). The CDR3 nucleotides read TGCGCCAGCAGTGCCAGTCGCTCTGGGGCCAACGTCCTGACTTTC. Amino acids: CASSASRSGANVLTF.

The table lists this clonotype with many counts. The chain is built from TRBV7-2 and TRBJ2-7; TRBD2 aligns across 9 bases. The CDR3 is made up of 17 amino acids. The V segment lost 5 bases and the J segment 2 bases; nucleotides outside the gene matches: 13. Germline loops: CDR1 SGHTA, CDR2 FQGNSA. CDR3 amino acids: CASSPPPGAGGAYEQYF. Here the CDR3 DNA reads TGTGCCAGCAGCCCCCCACCCGGGGCGGGAGGGGCCTACGAGCAGTACTTC.

Comment on this clonotype: Just one base apart from a much larger clone, this may be a read error. This rearrangement joins TRBV5-5 to TRBJ2-7; 8 nucleotides match TRBD2. The CDR3 is made up of 14 amino acids. Germline values: CDR1 SGHKS, CDR2 YYEKEE (reference sequence). CDR3 region: CAGRRLAPSYEQYF. CDR3 nucleotides: TGTGCCGGCAGGAGACTAGCGCCGTCCTACGAGCAGTACTTC.

The chain joins TRBV29-1 to TRBJ1-1; possibly TRBD1 for D (5 bases). Deletions cut 7 bases from V and 10 bases from J, with 16 bases between. The CDR3 contains 11 residues. The V gene's germline CDR1 is SQVTM and CDR2 ANQGSEA. CDR3 sequence: CSAMGTPAAFF. CDR3 DNA sequence: TGCAGCGCCATGGGGACTCCTGCAGCTTTCTTT.

In its sample, this clonotype was seen many times. This sequence joins TRBV20-1 and TRBJ2-7; TRBD2 aligns across 9 bases. In germline, CDR1 is DFQATT, CDR2 SNEGSKA (reference sequence). The CDR3 sequence is 14 residues long. V lost 4 bases to trimming and J lost 2 bases; unmatched junction nucleotides: 6. The CDR3 is CSAKRLAEPYEQYF. The DNA for the CDR3 is TGCAGTGCTAAACGACTAGCGGAGCCCTACGAGCAGTACTTC.

Ten or more counts support this clonotype. J is TRBJ2-6 and V is TRBV7-6; D is unclear. The CDR3 runs 16 residues. Germline loops: CDR1 SGHVS, CDR2 FNYEAQ. The V and J ends lost 0 bases and 4 bases respectively, with 10 bases between them. In nucleotides, the CDR3 is TGTGCCAGCAGCTTAGCAGGCGGTCCCGGGGCCAACGTCCTGACTTTC. This gives the protein CASSLAGGPGANVLTF.

This clonotype was picked up many times. V usage is TRBV5-5 and J usage is TRBJ1-1, with D tentatively TRBD1 (6 bases). The germline V gene has CDR1 SGHKS and CDR2 YYEKEE (reference sequence). V shed 0 bases and J shed 5 bases, with 14 bases lying between them. This CDR3 contains 15 residues. For the CDR3, the DNA is TGTGCCAGCAGCTTGGAGCCAGGGGCCAGAACTGAAGCTTTCTTT. This encodes CASSLEPGARTEAFF.

The table lists this clonotype with many counts. V is TRBV12-3 or TRBV12-4 and J is TRBJ1-2; tentative D call: TRBD1 (5 bases). The CDR3 length is 15 residues. Trimming cost V 8 bases and J 3 bases, with 19 bases left between them. CDR3 nucleotide sequence: TGTGCCAGCCTTGATGTTTTGGGGGAGGACTATGGCTACACCTTC. It specifies CASLDVLGEDYGYTF.

This clonotype was detected ten times or more. This chain uses TRBV29-1 with TRBJ2-7; TRBD1 agrees at 7 bases. CDR1 and CDR2 (germline): SQVTM, ANQGSEA. The CDR3 consists of 13 residues. The trim removed 7 bases at V and 6 bases at J, leaving 12 bases unmatched. The DNA for the CDR3 is TGCAGCGCCGAAGTGGAGGCAGGGGGCGAGCAGTACTTC. As protein: CSAEVEAGGEQYF.

Ten or more counts support this clonotype. This sequence joins TRBV10-3 and TRBJ1-1, with TRBD1 matching 7 bases. J was trimmed by 4 bases and V by 6 bases; bases with no gene match: 5. This CDR3 has 13 amino acids. Germline loops: CDR1 ENHRY, CDR2 SYGVKD. CDR3: CAISQTGSTEAFF. The CDR3 DNA reads as TGTGCCATCAGCCAGACAGGGAGCACTGAAGCTTTCTTT.

Many counts were recorded for this clonotype. The CDR3 DNA sequence: TGTGCCAGCAGTTACTCATCGGTTAGAGAGCAGTACTTC. It translates to CASSYSSVREQYF. This sequence joins TRBV6-5 and TRBJ2-7, with D uncertain. The CDR3 covers 13 residues. CDR1 is MNHEY and CDR2 is SVGAGI in the germline V gene. Between the trimmed V and J ends, which lost 0 bases and 7 bases, there was a span of 10 bases.

The chain employs TRBV27 and TRBJ2-1, with D tentatively TRBD2 (5 bases). Germline CDR1 reads MNHEY; CDR2 reads SMNVEV (reference sequence). The CDR3 has 17 residues. Trimming stripped 0 bases from V and 4 bases from J, with 16 bases between. The CDR3 here is CASSLSPSGPAYNEQFF. The CDR3 nucleotides read TGTGCCAGCAGTTTATCCCCAAGCGGTCCAGCTTACAATGAGCAGTTCTTC.

For this clonotype: A read error is possible here, since a much larger clone lies one base away. In DNA form, the CDR3 reads TGTGTCAGCACCGGCGATGGAGGATTTGACACTGAAGCTTTCTTT. It specifies CVSTGDGGFDTEAFF. This chain joins TRBV7-8 and TRBJ1-1; D call uncertain. This CDR3 is built from 15 residues. Germline V gene lookup returns CDR1 SGHVS and CDR2 FQNEAQ.